The rows below give T cell receptor beta chains drawn from one sample of a study of cytomegalovirus exposure and HLA in healthy donors. Libraries were prepared by immunoSEQ multiplex PCR; TCRdb keeps only in-frame clonotypes and omits some of them. The top ten clones hold roughly 1.5% of a sample with just over 200,000 clones, 79% of them seen once. The sequenced sample was PBMCs. These receptors originate from a man aged 45-65 years in good health and CMV-seronegative. Both conserved end residues are trimmed from each CDR3. A D gene is named only where the DNA matches it firmly. Size is omitted from some rows. Given values are once, few, many or a class for expanded clones.

abundance,v_gene,j_gene,d_gene,CDR3aa
few,TRBV5-6,TRBJ2-5,TRBD2,ASRPSGSAETQY
.,TRBV7-8,TRBJ1-1,TRBD1,ASSGWTGGEGKAF
.,TRBV11-2,TRBJ2-3,.,ASSLGQSSTDTQY
.,TRBV27,TRBJ1-1,.,ASSLWAYTEAF
once,TRBV28,TRBJ1-1,TRBD1,ASSFYRGNTEAF
once,TRBV28,TRBJ2-7,TRBD2,ASSFNPSGSGQY
.,TRBV27,TRBJ2-5,.,ASALPGGETQY
.,TRBV19,TRBJ2-7,TRBD1,ASSSQTGVHEQY
.,TRBV14,TRBJ2-2,TRBD2,ASSHRLAANTGELF
.,TRBV6-1,TRBJ2-7,TRBD2,ASSPGLAGIDEQY
.,TRBV7-9,TRBJ2-7,.,ASSLASPAYEQY
.,TRBV9,TRBJ2-1,.,ASSVTPDSYNEQF
.,TRBV28,TRBJ2-4,TRBD2,ASSSPGLGENIQY
.,TRBV9,TRBJ2-2,TRBD2,ASSVGVSGRGNTGELF
few,TRBV4-1,TRBJ2-7,TRBD2,ASSQDWGGVAVRPYEQY
once,TRBV27,TRBJ2-1,TRBD2,ASKGGTSGYNEQF
.,TRBV28,TRBJ2-7,TRBD2,ASSLSGAGGYEQY
.,TRBV7-2,TRBJ2-7,.,ASSLNRGLLSYEQY
.,TRBV6-6,TRBJ1-2,TRBD1,ATYFRDRGPSGYT
.,TRBV28,TRBJ2-7,TRBD1,ASITPGQGAYEQY
once,TRBV27,TRBJ2-7,.,ASSINRDSYEQY
.,TRBV6-5,TRBJ2-3,TRBD2,ASSQRLADTQY
.,TRBV9,TRBJ2-5,.,ASSAWGDSSQQY
few,TRBV2,TRBJ1-5,.,ASSDDGMGGQPQH
.,TRBV2,TRBJ2-1,TRBD1,ASSDWTGVLTSYNEQF
.,TRBV29-1,TRBJ2-1,TRBD2,SVRLADYSYNEQF
.,TRBV6-5,TRBJ1-5,TRBD1,ASRGTGDSQPQH
.,TRBV5-4,TRBJ1-1,.,ASRGDLNTEAF
.,TRBV28,TRBJ2-5,TRBD1,ASSTDRGQSYQETQY
.,TRBV5-1,TRBJ2-1,.,ASSATGTTYNEQF
.,TRBV27,TRBJ2-7,.,ASSNLLDRNEQY
.,TRBV6-1,TRBJ2-5,TRBD2,ASTRLAGEETQY
once,TRBV18,TRBJ1-6,.,ASSPPEVYSPLH
.,TRBV4-1,TRBJ2-1,TRBD2,ASSQERLAGGYNEQF
.,TRBV29-1,TRBJ2-5,TRBD2,SVEDLSGRVEAQY
.,TRBV6-1,TRBJ2-2,.,ASTLTGTGELF
once,TRBV6-1,TRBJ2-1,.,ASSGYRVNEQF
.,TRBV7-8,TRBJ2-7,TRBD2,ASRSTLAGGPPYEQY